This TCR beta chain appears in the sequencing data of a study of shared clonotypes between healthy human individuals. Study-wide findings and caveats: Clonotype sharing among donors was thought likely to change with sequencing depth.

Some clones are missing from TCRdb's copy, which holds only in-frame ones; the method was immunoSEQ multiplex PCR. In the table there are hundreds of thousands of clones, around 96% of which are singletons. Details on this clone: As yet, its antigen is unknown.

CD8 cells regarded as naive lacked CD45RO, were positively chosen for CCR7, and omitted terminally differentiated effector memory CD45RA+ cells. V dropped 5 bases and J dropped 2; count of bases not matched to a gene: 5. This CDR3 contains 14 residues. The germline gives CDR1 LNHDA, CDR2 SQIVND (reference sequence). V usage is TRBV19 and J usage is TRBJ2-7; 8 bases are a match to TRBD2. The clonotype was recovered from a woman aged 25-40 years in good health. The sequenced sample consisted of naive CD8+ T cells sorted from blood. The chain's CDR3 is CASSLGLVPYEQYF. CDR3 DNA sequence: TGTGCCAGTAGTCTGGGACTAGTCCCCTACGAGCAGTACTTC.